One sample yielded the 25 T cell receptor beta chains listed below, sequenced in a study of blood T cell repertoires in COVID-19. Clones were read by immunoSEQ multiplex PCR, and TCRdb kept only the in-frame ones, dropping some. The sample includes about 30,000 clones, approximately 80% seen only once; the top ten take about 24%. Sequencing was performed on peripheral blood. These receptors came from a human donor in a cohort sampled during active COVID-19.

V usage is TRBV28 and J usage is TRBJ1-1, with D uncertain. CDR3 length equals 15 residues. V was pared by 2 bases and J by 5 bases, with 15 bases between. The germline gives CDR1 MDHEN, CDR2 SYDVKM. CDR3 residues: CASSLSASAWTEAFF. CDR3 bases: TGTGCCAGCAGTTTAAGTGCGTCCGCCTGGACTGAAGCTTTCTTT.

The chain recombines TRBV7-2 with TRBJ2-5, with D uncertain. The germline CDR1 and CDR2 sequences are SGHTA and FQGNSA. The CDR3 has 15 amino acids. The V end was cut by 7 bases, the J end by 7 bases, with 22 bases between. CDR3 loop: CASTESMTFPSTQYF. As DNA, the CDR3 is TGTGCCAGCACGGAATCAATGACATTCCCATCGACCCAGTACTTC.

The rearrangement uses TRBV27 and TRBJ2-1; TRBD2 agrees at 13 bases. The V gene's germline CDR1 is MNHEY and CDR2 SMNVEV (reference sequence). The V gene end was trimmed by 3 bases and the J gene end by 5 bases; junction bases not matched to a gene: 4. This CDR3 is 16 amino acids long. For the CDR3, the DNA is TGTGCCAGCAGTTTTTCCGGGACTAGCGGGAACAATGAGCAGTTCTTC. Its translation: CASSFSGTSGNNEQFF.

The CDR3 sequence: CASRTIDGTPTGELFF. CDR3 nucleotide sequence: TGTGCCAGCAGGACTATAGACGGGACTCCAACCGGGGAGCTGTTTTTT. J is TRBJ2-2 and V is TRBV27, with D perhaps TRBD2 (6 bases). Germline V gene data show CDR1 as MNHEY and CDR2 as SMNVEV (reference sequence). The ends were cut back, 6 bases at V and 5 bases at J, with 19 bases in the middle. The CDR3 contains 16 residues.

V gene TRBV12-3 or TRBV12-4 combines with J gene TRBJ2-7, with D possibly being TRBD1 (5 bases). This CDR3 is 12 amino acids long. The germline V and J ends were trimmed by 5 bases and 5 bases, with 10 bases remaining between them. The CDR3 region has the DNA TGTGCCAGCAGTAGGGGTGACGACGAGCAGTACTTC. Translated, it gives CASSRGDDEQYF.

This sequence joins TRBV27 and TRBJ2-7, with TRBD2 matching 9 bases. V was clipped by 5 bases and J by 5 bases; unmatched bases: 10. CDR1 and CDR2 from the germline V gene are MNHEY and SMNVEV (reference sequence). The CDR3 consists of 15 residues. The CDR3, as DNA: TGTGCCAGCAGTATCAGTAGCGGGAGTCGGGACGAGCAGTACTTC. Its translation is CASSISSGSRDEQYF.

This chain joins TRBV19 and TRBJ1-5; no definite D call. Germline assignment: CDR1 LNHDA and CDR2 SQIVND (reference sequence). The length of the CDR3 is 14 residues. Trimming took off 6 bases at V and 5 bases at J, with 14 bases between the two ends. CDR3 region: CASRTNSPHQPQHF. The CDR3, as DNA: TGTGCCAGTAGGACAAATTCCCCTCATCAGCCCCAGCATTTT.

This rearrangement joins TRBV5-1 to TRBJ2-5, with unresolved D. V dropped 0 bases and J dropped 3 bases, with 6 bases sitting between them. CDR1 is SGHRS and CDR2 is YFSETQ in the germline V gene. CDR3 length: 13 residues. The chain's CDR3 is CASSLASEETQYF. The DNA for the CDR3 is TGCGCCAGCAGCTTGGCCTCCGAAGAGACCCAGTACTTC.

This sequence joins TRBV5-1 and TRBJ2-7, with 8 bases lining up with TRBD2. This CDR3 region has 16 residues. V lost 4 bases and J lost 2; bases outside the gene matches: 11. Germline V gives CDR1 SGHRS, CDR2 YFSETQ. CDR3 in amino acids: CASSAYVTSDTYEQYF. DNA of the CDR3: TGCGCCAGCAGCGCCTATGTGACTAGCGATACCTACGAGCAGTACTTC. Full variable domain (remainder filled in from reference TRBV5-1 and TRBJ2-7): KAGVTQTPRYLIKTRGQQVTLSCSPISGHRSVSWYQQTPGQGLQFLFEYFSETQRNKGNFPGRFSGRQFSNSRSEMNVSTLELGDSALYLCASSAYVTSDTYEQYFGPGTRLTVT.

This clone was picked up one time. The chain carries TRBV4-3 and TRBJ2-3, with D perhaps matching TRBD2 (5 bases). Germline CDR1 reads LGHNA; CDR2 reads YSLEER. The V gene lost 0 bases and the J gene lost 1 base, with 11 bases spanning the gap. The CDR3 extends over 16 amino acids. CDR3 sequence (DNA): TGCGCCAGCAGCCAAGATCGGGGATTGGGCACAGATACGCAGTATTTT. Translation gives CASSQDRGLGTDTQYF.

The chain carries TRBV6-5 and TRBJ2-4; D might be TRBD2 (6 bases). Looked up from germline, CDR1 is MNHEY and CDR2 is SVGAGI. Trimming removed 6 bases from V and 1 base from J, with 10 bases in between. The CDR3 runs to 14 residues. In DNA, the CDR3 is TGTGCCAGCAGGGAGGGGCCGGCCAAAAACATTCAGTACTTC. As protein: CASREGPAKNIQYF.

The rearrangement links TRBV7-9 to TRBJ2-2; D unclear. The CDR3 length is 14 residues. Germline loops: CDR1 SEHNR, CDR2 FQNEAQ (reference sequence). The germline V and J ends were trimmed by 5 bases and 4 bases, with 11 bases remaining between them. CDR3 protein: CASSRQVSTGELFF. The CDR3, as DNA: TGTGCCAGCAGCCGTCAGGTTTCCACCGGGGAGCTGTTTTTT.

This chain connects TRBV4-1 to TRBJ1-3; D gene ambiguous. The CDR3 is 19 residues long. Germline lookup yields CDR1 MGHRA and CDR2 YSYEKL. Trimming took off 4 bases at V and 4 bases at J, with 26 bases between the two ends. The DNA of the CDR3 is TGCGCCAGCAGCCGGGGAATCTTGAGGCAGCGGGCAGGAGGAAACACCATATATTTT. This sequence encodes CASSRGILRQRAGGNTIYF.

The chain joins TRBV10-3 to TRBJ1-6, with 10 bases that match TRBD1. CDR1 and CDR2 (germline): ENHRY, SYGVKD. The CDR3 has 14 amino acids. With 7 bases clipped from V and 7 bases from J, the junction kept 4 bases outside the gene matches. The CDR3 loop is CAINPGQGNSPLHF. The CDR3 bases are TGTGCCATCAACCCGGGACAGGGGAATTCACCCCTCCACTTT.

The chain couples TRBV27 to TRBJ1-5; D possibly corresponds to TRBD1 (5 bases). Trimming stripped 8 bases from V and 0 bases from J, with 11 bases between. Germline CDR1 reads MNHEY; CDR2 reads SMNVEV (reference sequence). This CDR3 spans 14 amino acids. The CDR3 DNA sequence: TGTGCCAGCCGGTCAGGGTATAGCAATCAGCCCCAGCATTTT. This sequence encodes CASRSGYSNQPQHF.

The chain recombines TRBV24-1 with TRBJ2-1; TRBD2 matches 10 bases. V was clipped by 2 bases and J by 0 bases; unmatched bases: 0. The CDR3 spans 16 residues. The germline gives CDR1 KGHDR, CDR2 SFDVKD. For the CDR3, the DNA is TGTGCCACCAGTGATTCTAGCGGGGGCTCCTACAATGAGCAGTTCTTC. Its translation: CATSDSSGGSYNEQFF.

The V call is TRBV14, the J call TRBJ1-1, with a weak D call TRBD1 (5 bases). V shed 4 bases and J shed 7 bases, with 10 bases lying between them. The CDR3 is 12 residues long. Looked up from germline, CDR1 is SGHDN and CDR2 is FVKESK. CDR3 in DNA: TGTGCCAGCAGCCCGCCGGGGGGTGAAGCTTTCTTT. Translation: CASSPPGGEAFF.

V is TRBV28 and J is TRBJ1-1, with 9 bases matching TRBD1. This CDR3 comprises 14 residues. CDR1 MDHEN and CDR2 SYDVKM come from the germline V gene. J was trimmed by 6 bases and V by 2 bases; bases with no gene match: 4. CDR3: CASSLTGGGSEAFF. The CDR3 coding sequence is TGTGCCAGCAGTTTAACAGGGGGCGGGTCTGAAGCTTTCTTT.

This rearrangement joins TRBV10-3 to TRBJ1-2; 10 positions match TRBD1. The CDR3 loop spans 15 amino acids. CDR1 is ENHRY and CDR2 is SYGVKD in the germline V gene. With V trimmed by 4 bases and J by 0 bases, 2 bases remained unmatched. CDR3 DNA sequence: TGTGCCATCAGTGGGGGGACAGGGGCTAACTATGGCTACACCTTC. It translates to CAISGGTGANYGYTF.

V and J are TRBV11-2 and TRBJ2-3; possible D gene TRBD2, 5 bases. The CDR3 is 17 residues long. In germline, CDR1 is SGHAT, CDR2 FQNNGV. The V end was cut by 2 bases, the J end by 2 bases, with 17 bases between. The CDR3 nucleotides read TGTGCCAGCAGCTTAAAGCCCTCTAGCTTCTCCACAGATACGCAGTATTTT. Residues: CASSLKPSSFSTDTQYF.

This chain links TRBV28 with TRBJ1-2; TRBD1 agrees at 7 bases. Germline values: CDR1 MDHEN, CDR2 SYDVKM. The CDR3 spans 15 residues. J gave up 4 bases and V 1 base, and 6 bases lay outside the gene matches. DNA of the CDR3: TGTGCCAGCAGTTTATCTCAGGGGGTTGGCTATGGCTACACCTTC. It is translated as CASSLSQGVGYGYTF.

The table lists this clone with a count of one. V usage is TRBV7-3 and J usage is TRBJ2-5; D perhaps matches TRBD2 (6 bases). Germline V gene data show CDR1 as SGHTA and CDR2 as FQGTGA. Deletions cut 5 bases from V and 5 bases from J, with 15 bases between. The CDR3 length is 14 residues. This CDR3 is CASSALGGEETQYF. CDR3 nucleotide sequence: TGTGCCAGCAGCGCATTAGGAGGGGAGGAGACCCAGTACTTC. Using reference TRBV7-3 and TRBJ2-5 for the parts outside the CDR3, the full variable domain is GAGVSQTPSNKVTEKGKYVELRCDPISGHTALYWYRQSLGQGPEFLIYFQGTGAADDSGLPNDRFFAVRPEGSVSTLKIQRTERGDSAVYLCASSALGGEETQYFGPGTRLLVL.

The chain joins TRBV3-1 (or the pseudogene TRBV3-2) to TRBJ2-5, with D uncertain. Trimming shortened V by 6 bases and J by 4 bases, and 9 bases separated the two germline ends. The germline V gene encodes CDR1 LGHDT and CDR2 YNNKEL (reference sequence). This CDR3 is 12 amino acids long. CDR3 in amino acids: CASRAPGETQYF. DNA for the CDR3: TGTGCCAGCAGGGCTCCGGGAGAGACCCAGTACTTC.

This clone came up once. This chain connects TRBV11-1 to TRBJ2-1; TRBD1 matches 8 bases. With V trimmed by 2 bases and J by 15 bases, 9 bases remained unmatched. The CDR3 has 13 residues. Germline V CDR1 and CDR2: SGHAT, FQDESV (reference sequence). The DNA for the CDR3 is TGTGCCAGCAGCTTATTTGGACAGGGAGATTTGTTCTTC. Translating it yields CASSLFGQGDLFF.

J is TRBJ2-1 and V is TRBV19; 13 bases are shared with TRBD2. V was pared by 8 bases and J by 5 bases, with 3 bases of the junction left unmatched. The CDR3 has 14 residues. The germline V gene has CDR1 LNHDA and CDR2 SQIVND (reference sequence). CDR3 nucleotides: TGTGCCAGTGGGACTAGCGGGGCGCACAATGAGCAGTTCTTC. Translation: CASGTSGAHNEQFF.